A selection of T cell receptor beta chains follows, all from one sample in a study of tumor and adjacent non-tumor tissue in lung cancer. TCRdb called the multiplex PCR reads again in MiXCR, with one record for every CDR3 protein. Of 60,000 to 100,000 distinct CDR3 sequences detected, 76% appear once; the ten largest clones hold around 40%. Sequencing input: distant non-tumor lung tissue. These receptors were collected from a man in his 70s with non-small cell lung cancer. Each CDR3 is given with its conserved first and last residue. A D gene is named only where the DNA matches it firmly. The size of a clone is reported for some rows only, either as once, few or many, or as a class for expanded clones.

V	J	D	size	DNA	CDR3
TRBV6-1	TRBJ2-2	NA	NA	TGTGCCAGCGACAGGATAGGGAGTGGCGGGGAGCGGTTTTTT	CASDRIGSGGERFF
TRBV12-3/TRBV12-4	TRBJ1-3	NA	NA	TGTGCCAGCAGTTTCCCCACGGGCCCCTCTGGAAACATCATATATTTT	CASSFPTGPSGNIIYF
TRBV29-1	TRBJ2-2	NA	NA	TGCAGCGTAACAAGGGTGAACACCGGGGAGCTGTTTTTT	CSVTRVNTGELFF
TRBV6-1	TRBJ2-7	NA	NA	TGTGCGAGCAGTGAATACCCAACGGGCAGGGAGCAGTACTTC	CASSEYPTGREQYF
TRBV6-5	TRBJ2-2	TRBD1	NA	TGTACCATCAGTTACGTGACAGGGAACACCGGTGAGCTGTTTTTT	CTISYVTGNTGELFF
TRBV6-2/TRBV6-3	TRBJ2-1	NA	once	TGTGCCTGCAGTCAGATACAAGGGGTTCTTATCGGTGAGCAGTTCTTC	CACSQIQGVLIGEQFF
TRBV5-1	TRBJ1-6	NA	NA	TGCGCCAGTAGCTTCGGACAGTCAGATTCACCCCTCCACTTT	CASSFGQSDSPLHF
TRBV29-1	TRBJ2-5	NA	few	TGCAGCCTCGCCTACAGGTTTCAAGAGACCCAGTACTTC	CSLAYRFQETQYF
TRBV5-6	TRBJ1-1	TRBD1	many	TGTGCCAGCAGTCAGGACAGGGGTCGTACTGAAGCTTTCTTT	CASSQDRGRTEAFF
TRBV29-1	TRBJ2-2	NA	NA	TGCAGCGTAACAGGAGCGGACACCGGGGAGCTGTTTTTT	CSVTGADTGELFF
TRBV6-1	TRBJ1-1	NA	NA	TGTGCTAGCAGTGCGAGGAGCAGGGTTAACACTGAAGCTTTCTTT	CASSARSRVNTEAFF
TRBV11-3	TRBJ2-1	NA	NA	TGTACCAGCAGTAACATACTAGGGACACAATACAATGAGCAGTTCTTC	CTSSNILGTQYNEQFF
TRBV4-2	TRBJ2-7	NA	NA	TGTGCCAGCACCCCAGCTTCAGGCAGGGTCTCCTACGAGCAGTACTTC	CASTPASGRVSYEQYF
TRBV29-1	TRBJ1-2	NA	NA	TGCAGCGTGATAGCTAACTATGGCTATATCTTC	CSVIANYGYIF
TRBV11-2	TRBJ2-1	TRBD2	NA	TGTGCCAGCAGCTTCCGACTAGCTGAGGGTAATGAGCAGTTCTTC	CASSFRLAEGNEQFF
TRBV29-1	TRBJ2-5	NA	NA	TGCAGCGTTGTCGACTTTTCTCAAGGGACCCAGAACTTC	CSVVDFSQGTQNF
TRBV28	TRBJ2-1	TRBD2	NA	TGTGCCGGCGATAGTAGCGGGAATAACAATGAGCAGTTCTTC	CAGDSSGNNNEQFF
TRBV5-6	TRBJ2-2	NA	NA	TGTGACAGCAGCTTGTTTGGCGTAAACACCGGGGAGCTGTCTTTT	CDSSLFGVNTGELSF
TRBV5-6	TRBJ2-2	NA	NA	TGTGCCAGCAGCTCCGTCGTCGGGGTTACCGGGGAGTGGTTTTTT	CASSSVVGVTGEWFF
TRBV10-2	TRBJ2-3	NA	NA	TGCGCCAGCAGCGATCCGGGACGGGAGACAGATACGCAGTATTTT	CASSDPGRETDTQYF
TRBV29-1	TRBJ2-2	TRBD2	NA	TGCAGCACATTATGGACTAGCTTCACCGGGGAGCTGTTTTTT	CSTLWTSFTGELFF
TRBV20-1	TRBJ1-5	TRBD1	few	TGCAGTGCTAGAGATCGGGACAGGGGTCCATATCAGCCCCAGCATTTT	CSARDRDRGPYQPQHF
TRBV11-1	TRBJ1-1	TRBD1	NA	TGTGCCAGCAGCACCGACAGGGACACTGAAACTTTCTTT	CASSTDRDTETFF
TRBV12-3/TRBV12-4	TRBJ2-1	TRBD2	NA	TGTGCCAGCAGTCGTTCGTTTAGCGGGGTCGATGGGTACAATGAGAAGTTCTTC	CASSRSFSGVDGYNEKFF
TRBV10-2	TRBJ1-1	NA	NA	TGCGCCAGCAGGGATAGGGGCGCTGAAACTTTCTTT	CASRDRGAETFF